One and the same sample provided the 8 T cell receptor beta chains below, sequenced in a study of identical twins (dated by TCRdb to 2016 to 2017). The protocol used for the library was 5' RACE. Sequencing relied on an Illumina HiSeq 2000. TCRdb trimmed public reads at Q25 via fastp, called clones via MiXCR and kept in-frame beta chains. For every CDR3 protein sequence, its rows merge into one entry that carries the most common genes and DNA. The sample profile shows 150,000 or so distinct CDR3 sequences; roughly 3.2% of them were found once. Clones ranked in the top ten supply approximately 7.7% of the sample. The sample consisted of memory T cells sorted from blood. The intended sense of this specimen's cell subset or site label: CD45RO+ enriched T cells. The receptors originated from a man aged 18 to 29 in good health.

For this clonotype: One junction end disagrees with the germline gene, perhaps due to a read error. The gene calls are TRBV7-2 and TRBJ2-5; D possibly matches TRBD1 or TRBD2 (5 bases each). The V gene's germline CDR1 is SGHTA and CDR2 FQGNSA. CDR3 size: 13 residues. The CDR3 nucleotides are TGTGCCAGCAGCCGAGGGGTCCAAGAGACCCTGTACTTC. Translation gives CASSRGVQETLYF.

This clonotype was counted many times. In DNA, the CDR3 is TGCAGCGTTGATGGGGCTAGCGGACTAGGCGGGGAGCTGTTTTTT. Amino acids: CSVDGASGLGGELFF. V and J are TRBV29-1 and TRBJ2-2; TRBD2 aligns across 7 bases. Germline values: CDR1 SQVTM, CDR2 ANQGSEA. The CDR3 extends over 15 amino acids. Losses at the gene ends were 3 bases for V and 7 bases for J; bases not matched to a gene: 11.

At least ten counts were recorded for this clonotype. The chain employs TRBV29-1 and TRBJ1-2; possibly TRBD1 for D (5 bases). The CDR3 is made up of 11 amino acids. CDR1 and CDR2 (germline): SQVTM, ANQGSEA. V dropped 3 bases and J dropped 7 bases, with 9 bases sitting between them. The CDR3, as DNA: TGCAGCGTTGAGGGGGACGGTGGCTACACCTTC. Encoded protein: CSVEGDGGYTF.

In its sample, this clonotype was seen many times. The genes are TRBV14 and TRBJ2-2; unclear D gene. V lost 2 bases and J 6 bases, leaving 16 bases between the germline ends. Germline loops: CDR1 SGHDN, CDR2 FVKESK. The CDR3 covers 16 residues. CDR3 protein: CASSQFGEITAGELFF. For the CDR3, the DNA is TGTGCCAGCAGCCAATTCGGCGAAATTACAGCCGGGGAGCTGTTTTTT.

At least ten counts were recorded for this clonotype. The chain carries TRBV12-3 or TRBV12-4 and TRBJ2-2, with 12 bases matching TRBD2. The CDR3 contains 16 residues. V was pared by 5 bases and J by 1 base, with 2 bases of the junction left unmatched. The CDR3 spells CASSRTSGMNTGELFF. CDR3 nucleotides: TGTGCCAGCAGTCGGACTAGCGGGATGAACACCGGGGAGCTGTTTTTT.

This sequence joins TRBV12-5 and TRBJ2-3; D is unresolved. Trimming stripped 4 bases from V and 2 bases from J, with 7 bases between. CDR1 is LGHNT, CDR2 FRNRAP, per germline. The CDR3 spans 13 residues. The chain's CDR3 is CASGSLTTDTQYF. The CDR3 region has the DNA TGTGCTAGTGGTTCCTTGACCACAGATACGCAGTATTTT. The variable domain in full, completed from reference TRBV12-5 and TRBJ2-3, reads DARVTQTPRHKVTEMGQEVTMRCQPILGHNTVFWYRQTMMQGLELLAYFRNRAPLDDSGMPKDRFSAEMPDATLATLKIQPSEPRDSAVYFCASGSLTTDTQYFGPGTRLTVL.

This clonotype appeared a single time. The conserved closing phenylalanine or tryptophan is absent in this CDR3, likely reflecting a read error. This chain joins TRBV30 and TRBJ2-1; 14 bases match TRBD2. In germline, CDR1 is GTSNPN, CDR2 SVGIG (reference sequence). The junction had 5 bases not matched to a gene; V was cut back by 3 bases and J by 1 base. The CDR3 has 17 amino acids. CDR3 region: CAWRTSGRAGSYNEQFS. The CDR3 DNA reads as TGTGCCTGGAGGACTAGCGGGAGGGCCGGGTCCTACAATGAGCAGTTCTCC.

This clonotype was observed a handful of times. The chain uses TRBV20-1 and TRBJ2-5, with 11 bases matching TRBD2. CDR1 and CDR2 (germline): DFQATT, SNEGSKA (reference sequence). The trim removed 1 base at V and 4 bases at J, leaving 2 bases unmatched. The CDR3 runs 14 residues. In DNA form, the CDR3 reads TGCAGTGCTAGAGCCGGGACTAGCGGAGAGACCCAGTACTTC. Amino acids: CSARAGTSGETQYF.